This TCR beta chain was captured in a study of T cells after somatic rescue of genetic block. In germline, CDR1 is SGHRS, CDR2 YFSETQ. This CDR3 has 12 amino acids. V was shortened by 5 bases and J by 5 bases, with 9 bases between the two germline ends. Using immunoSEQ multiplex PCR, the repertoire was profiled, and TCRdb retains in-frame clones only, with some absent. The sample records more than 9,500 clones, 70% to 75% being singletons. The V gene is TRBV5-1, the J gene TRBJ2-3; weak D call: TRBD1 (5 bases). The sequence was obtained from a boy aged 10-17 years. The sequenced sample was peripheral blood mononuclear cells (PBMCs). CDR3 loop: CASRTVGDTQYF. The CDR3 bases are TGCGCCAGCAGGACAGTTGGAGATACGCAGTATTTT.